The entry below gives a single T cell receptor beta chain sequence along with its context. As yet, its antigen is unknown. The V end was cut by 10 bases, the J end by 2 bases, with 15 bases between. CDR1 MNHEY and CDR2 SMNVEV come from the germline V gene (reference sequence). The CDR3 length is 14 residues. The Oncomine TCR Beta short-read assay sequenced DNA from cultured CD4+ T cells. One entry per CDR3 protein results from TCRdb running MiXCR on the PCR reads. Among 15,000 to 20,000 distinct CDR3 sequences, about 73% were seen once, and the ten largest hold less than 6%. Treatment: roughly nine-day PBMC culture with coronavirus spike peptide pools or control peptides (ViraFEST assay). After culture for nine to eleven days, isolation of CD4+ T cells was performed by negative selection. The data belong to a study of vaccination and CD4 T cells after COVID-19. Across the study: The authors used overlapping spike peptides from SARS-CoV-2, HCoV-NL63, HCoV-OC43 and HCoV-229E to stimulate cells.

The V and J genes are TRBV27 and TRBJ1-5; perhaps TRBD1 as D (5 bases). The TCR sequence derives from a human donor who had recovered from COVID-19. Sequences were obtained from CD4+ T cells from blood, cultured in vitro. CDR3 sequence reads: CATGVRFGNQPQHF. The CDR3, as DNA: TGTGCCACGGGGGTGAGATTCGGCAATCAGCCCCAGCATTTT.